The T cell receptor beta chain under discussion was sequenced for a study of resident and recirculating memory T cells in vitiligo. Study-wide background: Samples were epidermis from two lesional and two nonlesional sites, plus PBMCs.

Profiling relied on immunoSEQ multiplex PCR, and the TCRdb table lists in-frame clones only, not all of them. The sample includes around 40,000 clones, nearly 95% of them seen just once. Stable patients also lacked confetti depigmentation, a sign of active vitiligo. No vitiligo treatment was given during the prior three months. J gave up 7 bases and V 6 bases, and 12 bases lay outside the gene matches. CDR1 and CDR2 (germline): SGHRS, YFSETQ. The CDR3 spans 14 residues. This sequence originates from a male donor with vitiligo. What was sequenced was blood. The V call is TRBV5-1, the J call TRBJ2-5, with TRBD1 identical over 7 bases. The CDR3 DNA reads TGCGCCAGCACCAACAGCACAGGGGCAGTGACCCAGTACTTC. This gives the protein CASTNSTGAVTQYF.